This TCR beta chain came from a study of radiation and T cells in renal cell carcinoma. Study findings and constraints: No pretreatment tumor biopsies were available for baseline clonotypes.

As concerns this clone: Its antigen is not identified.

Sequenced by immunoSEQ multiplex PCR; TCRdb stores in-frame clones only, minus some. The table lists 120,000 or so clones, more than 80% of them singletons. The CDR3 runs to 14 residues. Trimming removed 5 bases at V and 1 base at J, with 9 bases between. Germline V lookup: CDR1 MNHEY, CDR2 SVGAGI. Described time point: blood 2 weeks post-SBRT. Sample treatment: 15 Gy SBRT to primary tumor, nephrectomy 4 weeks later. The source was blood, collected from a patient whose treatment included radiotherapy and nephrectomy. V gene TRBV6-5 combines with J gene TRBJ1-5; D gene unclear. This receptor was taken from a woman in her fifties or sixties with renal cell carcinoma. The CDR3, as DNA: TGTGCCAGCAGTCCCCTTGGAAGCAATCAGCCCCAGCATTTT. This codes for CASSPLGSNQPQHF.